This T cell receptor (beta chain) was identified during a study of CD8 T cells in ankylosing spondylitis. Making use of molecular barcodes, quantitative 5'-RACE generated TCR beta libraries. TCRdb reprocessed the 5' RACE reads with MiXCR, giving one entry per CDR3 protein. The data show about 250,000 distinct CDR3 sequences, approximately 20% seen once. Notes on the study in general: The authors found the disease-linked clones to be CD8+ and relatively rare in peripheral blood. Significantly higher representation of disease-linked clones was reported for matched ankylosing spondylitis synovial fluid. Among TCR beta sequences, a motif of several highly homologous variants appeared characteristic of ankylosing spondylitis blood.

This clonotype was recorded many times. Its antigen is as yet unknown. The receptor's source is a male donor with ankylosing spondylitis or in good health (not recorded which). The sequenced sample consisted of blood, either unsorted or a sorted T cell fraction (not recorded which).

CDR3 sequence (DNA): TGCGCCAGCAGCCCGGACGTGGAGAATGAGCAGTTCTTC. The encoded protein is CASSPDVENEQFF. V and J are TRBV4-3 and TRBJ2-1; D not resolved. CDR3 length: 13 residues. V lost 4 bases to trimming and J lost 7 bases, with 11 bases between them. CDR1 is LGHNA, CDR2 YSLEER, per germline.